This record covers a single TCR beta chain. Its antigen is unknown. This sample was taken from a study of shared clonotypes between healthy human individuals. Study results and caveats: The four-donor shared clonotypes exceeded non-shared clonotypes in generation probability, with non-shared ones scoring lower.

Only CD45RO-negative cells positively selected for CCR7 counted as naive CD8 cells, so terminally differentiated effector memory CD45RA+ cells were excluded. This CDR3 region has 15 residues. V dropped 2 bases and J dropped 1 base, with 11 bases sitting between them. CDR1 MNHEY and CDR2 SMNVEV come from the germline V gene (reference sequence). Genomic DNA from each subset was divided evenly over several immunoSEQ plates. Produced via immunoSEQ multiplex PCR; TCRdb's table is partial and in-frame only. The table includes 2 million to 2.5 million clones, about 93% detected once. The V gene is TRBV27, the J gene TRBJ1-1, with D possibly matching TRBD1 (5 bases). The clonotype was recovered from a man aged 18 to 29 in good health. Some clones in this sample may be carry-over from other donors' samples. The sequenced sample consisted of naive CD8+ T cells from PBMCs. The CDR3 loop is CASSLMWGANTEAFF. The CDR3 DNA is TGTGCCAGCAGTTTAATGTGGGGCGCGAACACTGAAGCTTTCTTT.